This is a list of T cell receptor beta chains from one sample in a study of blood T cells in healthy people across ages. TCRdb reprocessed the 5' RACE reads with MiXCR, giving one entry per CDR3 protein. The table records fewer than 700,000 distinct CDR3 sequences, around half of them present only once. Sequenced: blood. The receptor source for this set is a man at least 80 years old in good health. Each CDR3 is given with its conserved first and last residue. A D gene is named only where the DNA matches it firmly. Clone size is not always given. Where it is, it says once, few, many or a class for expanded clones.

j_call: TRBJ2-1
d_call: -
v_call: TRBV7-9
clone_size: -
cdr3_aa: CAPSEWDWNEQFF
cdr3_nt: TGTGCCCCCAGTGAATGGGACTGGAATGAGCAGTTCTTC

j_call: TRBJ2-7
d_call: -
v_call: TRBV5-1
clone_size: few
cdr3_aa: CASSLQVDSYEQYF
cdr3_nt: TGCGCCAGCAGCCTTCAGGTTGACTCCTACGAGCAGTACTTC

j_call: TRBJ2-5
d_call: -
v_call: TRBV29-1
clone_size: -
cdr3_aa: CSVEDPLFGGYRETQYF
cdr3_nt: TGCAGCGTTGAAGATCCTCTTTTTGGCGGCTATCGGGAGACCCAGTACTTC

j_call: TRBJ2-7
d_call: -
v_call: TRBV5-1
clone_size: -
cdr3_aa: CASSPQPGYEEAQQYF
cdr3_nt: TGCGCCAGCAGCCCTCAACCTGGCTACGAGGAAGCCCAGCAGTACTTC

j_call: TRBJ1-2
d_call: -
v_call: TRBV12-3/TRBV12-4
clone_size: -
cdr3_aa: CASSPQPAYGYTF
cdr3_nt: TGTGCCAGCAGCCCACAACCCGCCTATGGCTACACCTTC

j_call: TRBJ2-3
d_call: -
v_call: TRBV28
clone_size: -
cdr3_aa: CASSSTGHTQYF
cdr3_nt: TGTGCCAGCAGCTCTACAGGGCATACGCAGTATTTT

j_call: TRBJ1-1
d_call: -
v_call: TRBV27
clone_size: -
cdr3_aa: CASSPSSGAVTEAFF
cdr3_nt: TGTGCCAGCAGTCCATCTAGCGGAGCAGTCACTGAAGCTTTCTTT

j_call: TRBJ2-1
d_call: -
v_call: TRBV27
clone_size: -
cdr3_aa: CASTPGGYSYNEQFF
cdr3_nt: TGTGCCAGCACCCCTGGTGGCTACTCCTACAATGAGCAGTTCTTC

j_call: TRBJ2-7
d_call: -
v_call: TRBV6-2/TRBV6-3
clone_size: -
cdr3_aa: CASKDGDRSYEQYF
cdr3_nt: TGTGCCAGCAAGGACGGCGACAGGAGCTACGAGCAGTACTTC

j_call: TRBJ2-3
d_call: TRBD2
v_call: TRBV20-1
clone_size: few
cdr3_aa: CSATSGRASDTQYF
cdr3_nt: TGCAGTGCTACCAGCGGGAGGGCCTCAGATACGCAGTATTTT

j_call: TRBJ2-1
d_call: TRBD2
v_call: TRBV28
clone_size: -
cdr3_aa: CASSSISGGDYNGQFF
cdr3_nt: TGTGCCAGCAGTTCAATTAGCGGAGGGGACTACAATGGGCAGTTCTTC

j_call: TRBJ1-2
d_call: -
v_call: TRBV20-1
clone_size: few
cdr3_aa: CSASGAGVSGYTF
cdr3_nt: TGCAGTGCTAGTGGGGCAGGGGTCAGCGGCTACACCTTC

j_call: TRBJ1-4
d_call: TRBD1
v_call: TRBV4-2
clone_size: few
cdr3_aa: CASSRERTGGNEKLFF
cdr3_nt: TGTGCCAGCAGCCGGGAACGGACAGGGGGAAATGAAAAACTGTTTTTT

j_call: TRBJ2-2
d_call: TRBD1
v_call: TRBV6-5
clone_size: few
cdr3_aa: CASREQGGAGELFF
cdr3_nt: TGTGCCAGCAGGGAACAGGGGGGCGCCGGGGAGCTGTTTTTT

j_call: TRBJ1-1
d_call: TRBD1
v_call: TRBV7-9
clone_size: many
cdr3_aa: CASSLVSGGNTEAFF
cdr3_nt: TGTGCCAGCAGCTTAGTATCAGGGGGTAACACTGAAGCTTTCTTT

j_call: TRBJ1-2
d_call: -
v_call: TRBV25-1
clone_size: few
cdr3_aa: CASSDPGAAANYGYTF
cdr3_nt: TGTGCCAGCAGTGACCCGGGTGCGGCGGCTAACTATGGCTACACCTTC

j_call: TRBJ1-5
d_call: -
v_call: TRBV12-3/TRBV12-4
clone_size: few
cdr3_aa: CASSFEALNQPQHF
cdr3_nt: TGTGCCAGCAGTTTTGAGGCCCTAAATCAGCCCCAGCATTTT

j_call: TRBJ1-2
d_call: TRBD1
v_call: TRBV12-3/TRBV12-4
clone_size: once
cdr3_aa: CASSSFRGTGHGYTF
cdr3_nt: TGTGCCAGCAGTAGTTTCCGGGGGACAGGGCATGGCTACACCTTC